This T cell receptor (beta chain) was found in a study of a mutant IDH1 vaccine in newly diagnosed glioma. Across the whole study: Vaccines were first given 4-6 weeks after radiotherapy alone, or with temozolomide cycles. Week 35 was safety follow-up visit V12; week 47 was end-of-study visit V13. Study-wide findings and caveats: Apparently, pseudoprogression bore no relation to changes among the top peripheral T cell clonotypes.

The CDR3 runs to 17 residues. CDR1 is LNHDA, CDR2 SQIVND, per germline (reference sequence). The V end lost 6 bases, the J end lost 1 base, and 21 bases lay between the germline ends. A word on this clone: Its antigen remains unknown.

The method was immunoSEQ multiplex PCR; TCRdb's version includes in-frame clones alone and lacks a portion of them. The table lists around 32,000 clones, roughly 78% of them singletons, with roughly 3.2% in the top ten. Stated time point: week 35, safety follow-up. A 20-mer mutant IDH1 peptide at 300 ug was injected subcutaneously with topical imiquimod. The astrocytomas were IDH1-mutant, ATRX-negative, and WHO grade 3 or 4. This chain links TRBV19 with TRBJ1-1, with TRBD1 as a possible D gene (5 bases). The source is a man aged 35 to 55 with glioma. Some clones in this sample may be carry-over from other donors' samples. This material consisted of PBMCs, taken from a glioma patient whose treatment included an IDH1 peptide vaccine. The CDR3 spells CASRGQVEGRSNTEAFF. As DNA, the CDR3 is TGTGCCAGTAGGGGCCAGGTGGAGGGGAGGTCGAACACTGAAGCTTTCTTT. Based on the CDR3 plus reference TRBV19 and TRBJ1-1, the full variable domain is DGGITQSPKYLFRKEGQNVTLSCEQNLNHDAMYWYRQDPGQGLRLIYYSQIVNDFQKGDIAEGYSVSREKKESFPLTVTSAQKNPTAFYLCASRGQVEGRSNTEAFFGQGTRLTVV.